What follows is one T cell receptor (beta chain) and its context. This sample stems from a study of PD-L1 blockade in urothelial cancer. Regarding time point: peripheral blood 6 weeks after treatment start. Added to each PCR by spiking were synthetic TCR analog templates. TCRdb keeps only in-frame clones here, not all; method: immunoSEQ multiplex PCR. The repertoire has some 120,000 clones, roughly 83% of them found once; the top ten carry approximately 2.4%. The CDR3 is made up of 12 amino acids. CDR1 GTSNPN and CDR2 SVGIG come from the germline V gene (reference sequence). V lost 4 bases, J lost 4 bases, and 10 bases lay in between.

The genes are TRBV30 and TRBJ2-5; D may be TRBD1 (6 bases). The TCR sequence derives from a man between 45 and 60 years old with urothelial cancer. Here the sequenced sample was PBMCs, taken around atezolizumab (anti-PD-L1) treatment. The CDR3 region is CAWTLGGETQYF. For the CDR3, the DNA is TGTGCCTGGACCCTAGGGGGAGAGACCCAGTACTTC.